This TCR beta chain was sequenced in a study of blood T cell repertoires in COVID-19. The assay was immunoSEQ multiplex PCR, and TCRdb's table has in-frame clones only and misses some. The sample carries approximately 69,000 clones, 70% to 85% recorded once. After removal of 4 bases from V and 3 bases from J, the junction contained 6 bases not matched to a gene. CDR3 length equals 15 residues. Germline-derived CDR1 and CDR2 are SGHKS and YYEKEE (reference sequence). The sequence derives from a woman aged 60 to 75 with acute or convalescent COVID-19. This sequence joins TRBV5-5 and TRBJ2-7; 11 bases are shared with TRBD2. Input material: peripheral blood. The CDR3 DNA follows: TGTGCCAGCAGCCCTACCCTAGCGGGAGGCTACGAGCAGTACTTC. Translated: CASSPTLAGGYEQYF.